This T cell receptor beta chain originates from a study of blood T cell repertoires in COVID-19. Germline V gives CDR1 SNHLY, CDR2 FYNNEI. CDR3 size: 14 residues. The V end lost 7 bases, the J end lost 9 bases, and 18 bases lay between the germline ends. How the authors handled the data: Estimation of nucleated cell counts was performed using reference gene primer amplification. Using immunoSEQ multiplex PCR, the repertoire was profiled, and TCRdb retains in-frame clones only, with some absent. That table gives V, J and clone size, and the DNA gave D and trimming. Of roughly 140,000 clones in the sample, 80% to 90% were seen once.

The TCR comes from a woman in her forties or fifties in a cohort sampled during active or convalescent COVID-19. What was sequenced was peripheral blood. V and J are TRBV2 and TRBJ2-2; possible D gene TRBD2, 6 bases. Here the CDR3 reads CASKTGLVAWELFF. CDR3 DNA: TGTGCCAGCAAAACGGGACTGGTCGCCTGGGAGCTGTTTTTT. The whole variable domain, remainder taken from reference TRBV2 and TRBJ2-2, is EPEVTQTPSHQVTQMGQEVILRCVPISNHLYFYWYRQILGQKVEFLVSFYNNEISEKSEIFDDQFSVERPDGSNFTLKIRSTKLEDSAMYFCASKTGLVAWELFFGEGSRLTVL.